This entry lists 5 T cell receptor beta chains sequenced from one sample in a study of blood T cell repertoires in COVID-19. Data came from immunoSEQ multiplex PCR; TCRdb stores just in-frame clones and leaves some out. The sample lists 130,000 to 150,000 clones, around nine tenths occurring once. The sequenced sample consisted of peripheral blood. These receptor sequences come from a human donor in a cohort sampled during active COVID-19.

This chain uses TRBV28 with TRBJ2-7; a weak D match, TRBD2 (5 bases). This CDR3 spans 14 amino acids. V was trimmed by 3 bases and J by 4 bases, leaving 13 bases between them. Germline assignment: CDR1 MDHEN and CDR2 SYDVKM. CDR3 region: CASSLSQDFYEQYF. The CDR3 nucleotides are TGTGCCAGCAGTTTGAGCCAGGACTTTTACGAGCAGTACTTC.

The chain links TRBV6-5 to TRBJ1-2; 7 bases agree with TRBD1. The trim removed 5 bases at V and 8 bases at J, leaving 8 bases unmatched. The V gene's germline CDR1 is MNHEY and CDR2 SVGAGI. The CDR3 has 13 residues. The CDR3 sequence is CASSRGQVDGYTF. The CDR3 nucleotides are TGTGCCAGCAGTCGCGGACAGGTGGACGGCTACACCTTC.

The chain couples TRBV7-2 to TRBJ2-4, with a weak D call TRBD1 (6 bases). Germline CDR1 is SGHTA and CDR2 is FQGNSA. The CDR3 is made up of 15 amino acids. Trimming left V 4 bases short and J 9 bases short, with 19 bases between. The CDR3 DNA is TGTGCCAGCAGCTCCCACGGGACAATCTCCCCCATTCAGTACTTC. Its translation: CASSSHGTISPIQYF.

This clone was detected once. This chain connects TRBV18 to TRBJ2-2; 9 positions match TRBD2. Germline V lookup: CDR1 KGHSH, CDR2 LQKENI. Trimming removed 2 bases from V and 3 bases from J; junction bases left unmatched: 1. The CDR3 has 15 amino acids. The CDR3, as DNA: TGTGCCAGCTCACCAGCTAGCGGGGACACCGGGGAGCTGTTTTTT. Amino acid sequence: CASSPASGDTGELFF.

The chain combines TRBV30 with TRBJ2-7, with 8 bases lining up with TRBD1. The CDR3 covers 13 residues. V lost 2 bases, J lost 3 bases, and 3 bases stayed unmatched. Germline V CDR1 and CDR2: GTSNPN, SVGIG (reference sequence). CDR3 coding DNA: TGTGCCTGGAGTCCGGACAGGGACTACGAGCAGTACTTC. It codes for CAWSPDRDYEQYF.